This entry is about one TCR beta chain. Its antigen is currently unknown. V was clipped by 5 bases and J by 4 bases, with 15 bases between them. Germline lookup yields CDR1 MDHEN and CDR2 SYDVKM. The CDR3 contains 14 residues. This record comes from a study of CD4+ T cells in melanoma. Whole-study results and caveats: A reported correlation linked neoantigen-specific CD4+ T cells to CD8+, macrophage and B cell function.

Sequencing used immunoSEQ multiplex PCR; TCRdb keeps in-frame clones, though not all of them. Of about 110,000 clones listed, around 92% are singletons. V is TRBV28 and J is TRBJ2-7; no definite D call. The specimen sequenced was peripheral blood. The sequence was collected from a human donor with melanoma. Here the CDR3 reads CASSPPGLIYEQYF. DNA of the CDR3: TGTGCCAGCAGTCCCCCGGGCCTAATTTACGAGCAGTACTTC.